The next 6 T cell receptor beta chains were all read from a single sample in a study of blood T cells in healthy people across ages. A second 7 to 11 cycle PCR used barcoded and J-beta primers. Via MiXCR, TCRdb re-called the 5' RACE reads, giving one row per CDR3 protein. This repertoire shows around 900,000 distinct CDR3 sequences, more than 25% found once; its top ten account for around 16%. The sample comprised blood. Every receptor here comes from a woman aged 80 or over in good health.

The V and J genes are TRBV3-1 and TRBJ1-1; a weak D match, TRBD1 (5 bases). V lost 4 bases and J lost 1, with 10 bases in between. There are 14 residues in the CDR3. Germline CDR1 and CDR2: LGHDT and YNNKEL (reference sequence). In DNA, the CDR3 is TGTGCCAGCAGCCCCGGGACCAGGAACACTGAAGCTTTCTTT. As protein: CASSPGTRNTEAFF.

This clonotype has more than one count but fewer than ten. The chain carries TRBV10-2 and TRBJ1-1; maybe TRBD1 (5 bases). The CDR3 is 15 amino acids. Germline CDR1 is WSHSY and CDR2 is SAAADI. Trimming stripped 2 bases from V and 3 bases from J, with 13 bases between. In DNA, the CDR3 is TGCGCCAGCAGTGAGAGAGGGGCGCCGGACACTGAAGCTTTCTTT. Protein sequence: CASSERGAPDTEAFF.

The V and J genes are TRBV20-1 and TRBJ2-1; TRBD2 matches 11 bases. Germline V gene sequence: CDR1 DFQATT, CDR2 SNEGSKA (reference sequence). The CDR3 covers 16 residues. With 2 bases clipped from V and 8 bases from J, the junction kept 11 bases outside the gene matches. The CDR3 is CSARSRASGRRHEQFF. CDR3 nucleotides: TGCAGTGCTAGATCAAGGGCTAGCGGGAGGCGCCATGAGCAGTTCTTC.

This clonotype was seen at least ten times. This chain connects TRBV12-3 or TRBV12-4 to TRBJ1-2; no firm D call. The CDR3 has 16 residues. V shed 6 bases and J shed 4 bases, with 21 bases lying between them. In nucleotides, the CDR3 is TGTGCCAGCAGGCCGAGTGGCCGGGAGACGGTCTATGGCTACACCTTC. Translating it yields CASRPSGRETVYGYTF.

The sample holds many counts of this clonotype. The DNA of the CDR3 is TGTGCCAGCAGCAAATCCGGCGGGGGGTACCAAGAGACCCAGTACTTC. Translation: CASSKSGGGYQETQYF. The rearrangement joins TRBV21-1 to TRBJ2-5; the table's D call, TRBD2, has no DNA check behind it. TRBV21-1 is annotated as a pseudogene. CDR3 length: 16 residues.

In its sample, this clonotype was seen a few times. This chain links TRBV6-2 or TRBV6-3 with TRBJ2-3; TRBD1 agrees at 10 bases. This CDR3 is 15 amino acids long. V shed 7 bases and J 3 bases; nucleotides not matched to a gene: 7. Germline V gives CDR1 MNHEY, CDR2 SVGEGT. This CDR3 reads CASTGGTGETDTQYF. Written as DNA, the CDR3 is TGTGCCAGCACCGGAGGGACAGGGGAGACAGATACGCAGTATTTT.